This T cell receptor beta chain was captured in a study of beta chain features in type 1 diabetes (dated by TCRdb to about 2018). At the level of the whole study: Patients and healthy donors did not differ in mean age, gender distribution, total cell number or subset yield. A total of just under 110,000,000 sorted cells were examined across all samples, and RNA yield correlated strongly with the number of cells per subset. In the study, recently diagnosed type 1 diabetes patients and matched healthy donors were compared on the TCRB repertoires of their sorted circulating CD4+ T cell subsets. Whereas all 30 or so donors provided naive and central memory subsets, regulatory and stem cell-like memory subsets were isolated from just 8 patients and roughly eight healthy donors.

All of the isolated RNA was reverse transcribed with the High Capacity cDNA Reverse Transcription Kit, so expressed TCRB transcripts were sequenced. Deep immunoSEQ sequencing was performed on naive, central memory and regulatory T cell samples, with an average of around 3.5 million total reads per sample. Sorted cells were lysed in RLT buffer and RNA was extracted with DNase-treated RNeasy Micro or Mini kits, depending on cell number. To prevent cross-contamination, every cell subset was processed on its own, while patient and healthy donor samples were processed together. TCRB sequences were amplified from cDNA with the immunoSEQ multiplex PCR, producing 87-bp fragments spanning the CDR3 region. Sequencing of the amplicons was done on the Illumina HiSeq platform. The study's processing was this. PCR bias was computationally corrected using synthetic template baselines, reads within Hamming distance 2 were collapsed, and singletons that could not be merged were discarded. By aligning reads against IMGT, V, D and J genes, CDR3 length, and insertions or deletions at six rearrangement sites were assigned. Within each subset, clonotype counts were normalized to the number of sorted cells before true diversity and Gini coefficients were calculated with the tcR R package. The overlap coefficient, calculated on TCRB nucleotide sequences, was used to measure repertoire sharing. Out-of-frame TCRB sequences from naive cells were analyzed as a proxy for the pre-selection repertoire. TCRdb stores this immuneACCESS table with in-frame sequences only. Part of the clones is absent; in the studies checked, under half of the shortfall reflects unresolved V genes, and no reason is known for the rest. V and J calls and clone size come straight from that table; D and trimming were deduced from the DNA. In all, the sample holds 400,000 to 600,000 clones, and roughly 30% of those were seen once. The ten largest clones capture roughly 0.066% of the sample.

What the research found in general, with its limitations: Patients with type 1 diabetes made fewer insertions and deleted more nucleotides at VDJ recombination sites, implying thymic rearrangement abnormalities. Naive, central memory and regulatory TCRB repertoires appeared to be more similar among patients than among healthy donors. Sequencing cDNA rather than genomic DNA could over-represent highly expressing activated cells, although activation and CD3 levels did not differ between groups. Shorter templates might be favored by PCR, yet because patient and control samples were amplified and corrected together, any such skew would affect both groups equally. A moderate but significant shortening of TCRB CDR3 length was observed in type 1 diabetes patients in all four CD4+ subsets. HLA sub-analyses involved small numbers of individuals, so any influence of HLA type on TCRB rearrangement remained unresolved.

As regards this clone: It lacks a known antigen. It has no much larger one-base neighbor in the sample; base qualities were not kept.

A single peripheral blood draw of around 100 mL on average was collected from each donor into heparinised tubes. Naive, central memory, regulatory and stem cell-like memory CD4+ T cells were sorted on a BD FACSAria II using a panel including CD45RO, CCR7, CD25, CD127, CD95 and CD27. A purity above 98% was achieved for all sorted populations. PBMCs were isolated right away by Lymphoprep density gradient centrifugation and were stained directly, without culture. So that batch effects would be minimized, each experiment stained and sorted samples in pairs, pairing one healthy donor with one patient. The CDR3 runs 14 amino acids, cysteine and phenylalanine included. Just the 42-base CDR3 DNA is kept, in frame starting at base 1. V and J lose 4 bases and 4 bases, and a span of 13 bases separates them. CDR1 LNHNV and CDR2 YYDKDF are derived from the germline V gene (reference sequence).

Sequenced input: naive CD4+ T cells from blood. The cell subset or site label here, explained by the study, means: true naive CD4+ T cells. This receptor chain uses TRBV15 and TRBJ2-5, with the D call perhaps TRBD1 or TRBD2, as 6 bases match in each case. The sequence came from a man between 18 and 29 years old in good health. The DNA sequence reads TGTGCCACCAGCATAGGGGGGCTCGGAGAGACCCAGTACTTC. Translated, this is CATSIGGLGETQYF. Joined to the reference TRBV15 and TRBJ2-5 proteins, this CDR3 gives the full variable domain: DAMVIQNPRYQVTQFGKPVTLSCSQTLNHNVMYWYQQKSSQAPKLLFHYYDKDFNNEADTPDNFQSRRPNTSFCFLDIRSPGLGDTAMYLCATSIGGLGETQYFGPGTRLLVL.